These T cell receptor beta chains were read from a single sample in a study of T cells in Graves' hyperthyroidism and ophthalmopathy. TCRdb re-called the multiplex PCR reads with MiXCR, one entry per CDR3 protein. The data show fewer than 110,000 distinct CDR3 sequences, roughly 44% seen once. Sequenced input: blood. Receptors were obtained from a man aged 40-55 years with Graves' hyperthyroidism. The CDR3 runs from the conserved cysteine through the conserved F or W. D genes are given only for firm matches. Clone size is stated in some rows and not others, as once, few, many or a class when expanded.

clone size: many
CDR3 length: 16
J gene: TRBJ2-1
V gene: TRBV12-3/TRBV12-4
D gene: TRBD2
CDR3 DNA: TGTGCCAGCAGTGCGGGACTAGCGGGACCTGACAATGAGCAGTTCTTC
CDR3 protein: CASSAGLAGPDNEQFF

clone size: -
CDR3 length: 13
J gene: TRBJ1-3
V gene: TRBV7-6
D gene: -
CDR3 DNA: TGTGCCAGCAGCGGAAAGGGTTTGAACACCATATATTTT
CDR3 protein: CASSGKGLNTIYF

clone size: many
CDR3 length: 14
J gene: TRBJ1-1
V gene: TRBV19
D gene: -
CDR3 DNA: TGTGCCAGTAGTACGGCAGACTTGAACACTGAAGCTTTCTTT
CDR3 protein: CASSTADLNTEAFF

clone size: -
CDR3 length: 17
J gene: TRBJ1-2
V gene: TRBV27
D gene: -
CDR3 DNA: TGTGCCAGCGGACTAAACTATGGGACCGCGGGGCTCTATGGCTACACCTTC
CDR3 protein: CASGLNYGTAGLYGYTF

clone size: -
CDR3 length: 13
J gene: TRBJ1-4
V gene: TRBV29-1
D gene: -
CDR3 DNA: TGCAGCGTTGAAAGCCAAGGGAAAGAAAAACTGTTTTTT
CDR3 protein: CSVESQGKEKLFF

clone size: -
CDR3 length: 16
J gene: TRBJ2-1
V gene: TRBV19
D gene: TRBD2
CDR3 DNA: TGTGCCAGTAGTAATAGGGGCGGGAGCGTAGGGAATGAGCAGTTCTTC
CDR3 protein: CASSNRGGSVGNEQFF

clone size: -
CDR3 length: 16
J gene: TRBJ2-3
V gene: TRBV24-1
D gene: TRBD2
CDR3 DNA: TGTGCCACCAGTGATATTGGGACTAGCCACACAGATACGCAGTATTTT
CDR3 protein: CATSDIGTSHTDTQYF

clone size: -
CDR3 length: 9
J gene: TRBJ2-2
V gene: TRBV20-1
D gene: -
CDR3 DNA: TGCAGCGGTACCGGGGAGCTGTTTTTT
CDR3 protein: CSGTGELFF

clone size: many
CDR3 length: 16
J gene: TRBJ2-5
V gene: TRBV20-1
D gene: TRBD2
CDR3 DNA: TGCAGTGCTATGCCGGTTCGAGCGGGGGGGTGGGAGACCCAGTACTTC
CDR3 protein: CSAMPVRAGGWETQYF

clone size: -
CDR3 length: 14
J gene: TRBJ2-1
V gene: TRBV20-1
D gene: TRBD2
CDR3 DNA: TGCAGTGCCATTGGCGGGAGTTCCCACAATGAGCAGTTCTTC
CDR3 protein: CSAIGGSSHNEQFF

clone size: -
CDR3 length: 8
J gene: TRBJ2-1
V gene: TRBV7-2
D gene: -
CDR3 DNA: TGTGCCAGCAGCCAGCAGTTCTTC
CDR3 protein: CASSQQFF

clone size: many
CDR3 length: 15
J gene: TRBJ1-1
V gene: TRBV12-3/TRBV12-4
D gene: -
CDR3 DNA: TGTGCCAGCAGTTTAGAAACAGGGAGGGACACTGAAGCTTTCTTT
CDR3 protein: CASSLETGRDTEAFF

clone size: many
CDR3 length: 16
J gene: TRBJ2-2
V gene: TRBV7-2
D gene: -
CDR3 DNA: TGTGCCAGCAGCTTAGTGGGCGGGGCGAACACCGGGGAGCTGTTTTTT
CDR3 protein: CASSLVGGANTGELFF

clone size: many
CDR3 length: 14
J gene: TRBJ1-1
V gene: TRBV6-5
D gene: -
CDR3 DNA: TGTGCCAGCAGTTATACAGGGTTGAACACTGAAGCTTTCTTT
CDR3 protein: CASSYTGLNTEAFF

clone size: -
CDR3 length: 9
J gene: TRBJ2-1
V gene: TRBV10-2
D gene: -
CDR3 DNA: TGCGCCAGCAGGGATGGGCAGTTCTTC
CDR3 protein: CASRDGQFF

clone size: many
CDR3 length: 16
J gene: TRBJ1-1
V gene: TRBV6-1
D gene: -
CDR3 DNA: TGTGCCAGCAGTGTTATGGGGGGGAAGACGAACACTGAAGCTTTCTTT
CDR3 protein: CASSVMGGKTNTEAFF

clone size: many
CDR3 length: 16
J gene: TRBJ1-2
V gene: TRBV4-1
D gene: TRBD1
CDR3 DNA: TGCGCCAGCAGCCCTGTCCCGGGACAGGGGCCCTATGGCTACACCTTC
CDR3 protein: CASSPVPGQGPYGYTF

clone size: -
CDR3 length: 17
J gene: TRBJ2-7
V gene: TRBV10-3
D gene: TRBD2
CDR3 DNA: TGTGCCATCAAAGGATTACACGCTAGCGGGGGGGCCTACGAGCAGTACTTC
CDR3 protein: CAIKGLHASGGAYEQYF

clone size: -
CDR3 length: 11
J gene: TRBJ1-5
V gene: TRBV20-1
D gene: -
CDR3 DNA: TGCAGTGCTAGGGCAGGGGAGACTATGCATTTT
CDR3 protein: CSARAGETMHF

clone size: many
CDR3 length: 15
J gene: TRBJ2-5
V gene: TRBV11-3
D gene: -
CDR3 DNA: TGTGCCAGCAGCAGGAACGGGGTCCCCCAAGAGACCCAGTACTTC
CDR3 protein: CASSRNGVPQETQYF

clone size: -
CDR3 length: 17
J gene: TRBJ2-7
V gene: TRBV9
D gene: TRBD2
CDR3 DNA: TGTGCCAGCAGCGTAGGGGGTAGCGGGTGGAACTCCTACGAGCAGTACTTC
CDR3 protein: CASSVGGSGWNSYEQYF

clone size: many
CDR3 length: 15
J gene: TRBJ2-7
V gene: TRBV7-9
D gene: TRBD2
CDR3 DNA: TGTGCCAGCAGCTTAGATGCTAGCGGGAGGGACGAGCAGTACTTC
CDR3 protein: CASSLDASGRDEQYF

clone size: -
CDR3 length: 15
J gene: TRBJ1-4
V gene: TRBV5-5
D gene: -
CDR3 DNA: TGTGCCAGCAGCTTGGGGACGGAGGCGGCTGAAGAACTGTTTTTT
CDR3 protein: CASSLGTEAAEELFF

clone size: -
CDR3 length: 13
J gene: TRBJ2-3
V gene: TRBV29-1
D gene: -
CDR3 DNA: TGCAGCTTGGCTGGGGGAGGTACAGATACGCAGTATTTT
CDR3 protein: CSLAGGGTDTQYF

clone size: many
CDR3 length: 15
J gene: TRBJ2-1
V gene: TRBV5-8
D gene: TRBD1
CDR3 DNA: TGTGCCAGCAGCGCGGGACAGGTGGGCTACAATGAGCAGTTCTTC
CDR3 protein: CASSAGQVGYNEQFF

clone size: many
CDR3 length: 16
J gene: TRBJ2-1
V gene: TRBV11-3
D gene: -
CDR3 DNA: TGTGCCAGCAGCCACCGAAAGCGGTCAGCCTACAATGAGCAGTTCTTC
CDR3 protein: CASSHRKRSAYNEQFF

clone size: -
CDR3 length: 13
J gene: TRBJ1-5
V gene: TRBV2
D gene: -
CDR3 DNA: TGTGCCAGCAGTTTCGGACCTGATCAGCCCCAGCATTTT
CDR3 protein: CASSFGPDQPQHF

clone size: many
CDR3 length: 16
J gene: TRBJ2-2
V gene: TRBV19
D gene: -
CDR3 DNA: TGTGCCAGTAGTACAGACGGACAGTCTATCACCGGGGAGCTGTTTTTT
CDR3 protein: CASSTDGQSITGELFF

clone size: few
CDR3 length: 17
J gene: TRBJ2-3
V gene: TRBV4-1
D gene: -
CDR3 DNA: TGCGCCAGCGCCACAAACTGGGGGGGCTCTAGCACAGATACGCAGTATTTT
CDR3 protein: CASATNWGGSSTDTQYF

clone size: -
CDR3 length: 14
J gene: TRBJ2-3
V gene: TRBV11-2
D gene: TRBD2
CDR3 DNA: TGTGCCAGCTCACCACCCGGGGGGGCAGATACGCAGTATTTT
CDR3 protein: CASSPPGGADTQYF

clone size: -
CDR3 length: 17
J gene: TRBJ2-7
V gene: TRBV6-6
D gene: TRBD2
CDR3 DNA: TGTGCCAGCAGTTACTCGATTTTGGCGGGAGGATCCTACGAGCAGTACTTC
CDR3 protein: CASSYSILAGGSYEQYF

clone size: -
CDR3 length: 12
J gene: TRBJ2-7
V gene: TRBV7-2
D gene: -
CDR3 DNA: TGTGCCAGTGGTTTAGCCCCTTACGAGCAGTACTTC
CDR3 protein: CASGLAPYEQYF

clone size: many
CDR3 length: 16
J gene: TRBJ2-3
V gene: TRBV7-9
D gene: TRBD1
CDR3 DNA: TGTGCCAGCAACCGATTAGACAGGGGGCAATTGGATACGCAGTATTTT
CDR3 protein: CASNRLDRGQLDTQYF

clone size: once
CDR3 length: 15
J gene: TRBJ1-4
V gene: TRBV20-1
D gene: -
CDR3 DNA: TGCAGTGCTAACGAGTGGGAAGGGGGAGGTGAAAAACTGTTTTTT
CDR3 protein: CSANEWEGGGEKLFF

clone size: many
CDR3 length: 15
J gene: TRBJ2-7
V gene: TRBV6-2/TRBV6-3
D gene: TRBD2
CDR3 DNA: TGTGCCAGCAGTAACGGGGGGGCGATCTCCTACGAGCAGTACTTC
CDR3 protein: CASSNGGAISYEQYF

clone size: many
CDR3 length: 14
J gene: TRBJ2-1
V gene: TRBV2
D gene: TRBD2
CDR3 DNA: TGTGCAATCTTGATGCGGGAGCGGGGAAATGAGCAGTTCTTC
CDR3 protein: CAILMRERGNEQFF

clone size: -
CDR3 length: 18
J gene: TRBJ2-7
V gene: TRBV29-1
D gene: TRBD2
CDR3 DNA: TGCAGCGTTGAACTGGGACTAGCGGGGGGGCTCGGGAACTACGAGCAGTACTTC
CDR3 protein: CSVELGLAGGLGNYEQYF

clone size: many
CDR3 length: 15
J gene: TRBJ2-7
V gene: TRBV10-3
D gene: TRBD2
CDR3 DNA: TGTGCCATCAGTGAGTCGAGACTAGCGGCCTACGAGCAGTACTTC
CDR3 protein: CAISESRLAAYEQYF

clone size: -
CDR3 length: 14
J gene: TRBJ1-3
V gene: TRBV7-9
D gene: TRBD1
CDR3 DNA: TGTGCCAGCAGCCTAACAGGGGGCCCAAACACCATATATTTT
CDR3 protein: CASSLTGGPNTIYF

clone size: few
CDR3 length: 15
J gene: TRBJ2-5
V gene: TRBV27
D gene: -
CDR3 DNA: TGTGCCAGCAGTTTAGGGGGCGCGAGGCGGGAGACCCAGTACTTC
CDR3 protein: CASSLGGARRETQYF

clone size: many
CDR3 length: 16
J gene: TRBJ2-3
V gene: TRBV12-3/TRBV12-4
D gene: TRBD2
CDR3 DNA: TGTGCCAGCAGTTCTCGGACTAGCGGGAGCACAGATACGCAGTATTTT
CDR3 protein: CASSSRTSGSTDTQYF

clone size: many
CDR3 length: 14
J gene: TRBJ2-1
V gene: TRBV20-1
D gene: -
CDR3 DNA: TGCAGTGCTAGAGATCGGGCACTATACAATGAGCAGTTCTTC
CDR3 protein: CSARDRALYNEQFF

clone size: -
CDR3 length: 15
J gene: TRBJ1-5
V gene: TRBV7-4
D gene: -
CDR3 DNA: TGTGCCAGCAGCTTAGCGGGAGCGTACAATCAGCCCCAGCATTTT
CDR3 protein: CASSLAGAYNQPQHF

clone size: many
CDR3 length: 16
J gene: TRBJ1-6
V gene: TRBV2
D gene: TRBD1
CDR3 DNA: TGTGCCAGCAGTACGGGACAGGGCCTTTATAATTCACCCCTCCACTTT
CDR3 protein: CASSTGQGLYNSPLHF

clone size: many
CDR3 length: 13
J gene: TRBJ2-7
V gene: TRBV7-3
D gene: -
CDR3 DNA: TGTGCCAGCAGTATAGGACTGTCCTACGAGCAGTACTTC
CDR3 protein: CASSIGLSYEQYF

clone size: -
CDR3 length: 15
J gene: TRBJ1-5
V gene: TRBV11-2
D gene: -
CDR3 DNA: TGTGCCAGCAGTTCAATCTCCGGGACATATCAGCCCCAGCATTTT
CDR3 protein: CASSSISGTYQPQHF

clone size: many
CDR3 length: 14
J gene: TRBJ2-1
V gene: TRBV29-1
D gene: TRBD1
CDR3 DNA: TGCAGCGTTGATTCCAGGGGGCTCTACAATGAGCAGTTCTTC
CDR3 protein: CSVDSRGLYNEQFF

clone size: few
CDR3 length: 16
J gene: TRBJ2-1
V gene: TRBV28
D gene: TRBD2
CDR3 DNA: TGTGCCAGCAGTTTTAAACTAGCGGGTCTGGGGAATGAGCAGTTCTTC
CDR3 protein: CASSFKLAGLGNEQFF

clone size: -
CDR3 length: 12
J gene: TRBJ2-1
V gene: TRBV29-1
D gene: -
CDR3 DNA: TGCAGCGTTGACGGGGGAATGAATGAGCGGTTCTTC
CDR3 protein: CSVDGGMNERFF

clone size: -
CDR3 length: 13
J gene: TRBJ1-1
V gene: TRBV19
D gene: -
CDR3 DNA: TGTGCCAGTAGTTGGGACAAGAACACTGGAGCTCTCTTT
CDR3 protein: CASSWDKNTGALF

clone size: -
CDR3 length: 15
J gene: TRBJ2-1
V gene: TRBV7-9
D gene: TRBD2
CDR3 DNA: TGCGCCAGCAGCACGGCTAGCGGGGGCTACAATGAGCAGTTCTTC
CDR3 protein: CASSTASGGYNEQFF

clone size: -
CDR3 length: 15
J gene: TRBJ1-4
V gene: TRBV9
D gene: -
CDR3 DNA: TGTGCCAGCAGCCCGGGCGAGGGACGGCGGGAAAAACTGTTTTTT
CDR3 protein: CASSPGEGRREKLFF

clone size: -
CDR3 length: 15
J gene: TRBJ2-3
V gene: TRBV10-3
D gene: TRBD2
CDR3 DNA: TGTGCCATCAGTGAGTCGAACGGGGGGGCAGATACGCAGTATTTT
CDR3 protein: CAISESNGGADTQYF

clone size: -
CDR3 length: 9
J gene: TRBJ2-1
V gene: TRBV29-1
D gene: -
CDR3 DNA: TGCAGCGTCGTTAGGGAGCAGTTCTTC
CDR3 protein: CSVVREQFF

clone size: many
CDR3 length: 15
J gene: TRBJ2-2
V gene: TRBV28
D gene: TRBD1
CDR3 DNA: TGTGCCAGCAGCCCTGACAGGGTTTTCACCGGGGAGCTGTTTTTT
CDR3 protein: CASSPDRVFTGELFF